The rows below give T cell receptor beta chains drawn from one sample of a study of early T cells in non-severe SARS-CoV-2 infection. From the 5' RACE reads, TCRdb called clonotypes with MiXCR, one entry per CDR3 protein. The table lists about 80,000 distinct CDR3 sequences, around a tenth of them singletons, with 4.8% in the top ten. The sample consisted of whole blood. The receptors stem from an adult who was a healthcare worker with PCR-confirmed SARS-CoV-2 infection or an uninfected control (not recorded which). Each CDR3 is given with its conserved first and last residue. The D gene is left open where the match is weak. Size tells how often a clone was seen (once, few, many) or the class of an expanded clone, and some rows leave it out.

TRBJ2-3 NA many TRBV6-6 TGTGCCAGCACCCCGGTGGGGGCTAGAGATACGCAGTATTTT CASTPVGARDTQYF
TRBJ2-1 NA NA TRBV6-6 TGTGCCAGCAGTTATCCGGGTGAGCAGTTCTTC CASSYPGEQFF
TRBJ2-1 TRBD2 NA TRBV4-2 TGTGCCAGCAGCCAGGAAGGACTAGCGGGTGGAAATGAGCAGTTCTTC CASSQEGLAGGNEQFF
TRBJ1-1 TRBD1 many TRBV12-3/TRBV12-4 TGTGCCAGCAGTTTGGGACAGCTCAACACTGAAGCTTTCTTT CASSLGQLNTEAFF
TRBJ2-1 TRBD2 NA TRBV29-1 TGCAGCTTCGGCCGGACTAGGAACAATGAGCAGTTCTTC CSFGRTRNNEQFF
TRBJ2-7 NA few TRBV27 TGTGCCAGCAGTCCGAGGGGGGGCTCCGGGCAGTACTTC CASSPRGGSGQYF
TRBJ2-7 NA few TRBV7-3 TGTGCCAGCAGCTTAACGGGTAGCGGCGAGCAGTACTTC CASSLTGSGEQYF
TRBJ1-5 NA many TRBV7-2 TGTGCCAGCAGCTTAGATCCGGGCACAAATCAGCCCCAGCATTTT CASSLDPGTNQPQHF
TRBJ1-1 NA NA TRBV11-2 TGTGCCAGCAGCTTAGAGCCAGGGGTAAGGTCTGAAGCTTTCTTT CASSLEPGVRSEAFF
TRBJ2-3 NA NA TRBV7-2 TGTGCCAGCAGCCCCCGGCGGGGCCGGGAGTCGCCGCAGTATTTT CASSPRRGRESPQYF
TRBJ2-3 TRBD1 many TRBV5-4 TGTGCCAGCAGCGTGGGACAGCTAACAGATACGCAGTATTTT CASSVGQLTDTQYF
TRBJ1-2 NA NA TRBV28 TGTGCCAGCAGGTCCAAAGATGGCTACACCTTC CASRSKDGYTF
TRBJ2-5 TRBD2 many TRBV5-1 TGCGCCAGCAGCTTGGCTTCGACTAGCGGAAAAGAGACCCAGTACTTC CASSLASTSGKETQYF
TRBJ2-1 NA NA TRBV5-1 TGCGCCAGCAGCTTGGAGGGCGTGGGGGCCGATGAGCAGTTCTTC CASSLEGVGADEQFF
TRBJ1-4 TRBD1 NA TRBV28 TGTGCCAGCAGCCATCCCCCGGGACAGGGATTTGAAAAACTGTTTTTT CASSHPPGQGFEKLFF
TRBJ2-3 NA many TRBV28 TGTGCCAGCAGTTTAATGGGAAGGGCAGATACGCAGTATTTT CASSLMGRADTQYF
TRBJ1-6 NA NA TRBV11-2 TGTGCCAGCAGCCCGCCGCTGGCCGGGGCAGGGTACTCACCCCTCCACTTT CASSPPLAGAGYSPLHF
TRBJ1-2 NA NA TRBV28 TGTGCCAGCAGTTTTGGACAGTCTAACTATGGCTACACCTTC CASSFGQSNYGYTF
TRBJ1-1 NA NA TRBV28 TGTGCCAGCAGTATTCCAGGGAGCTTCGCTGAAGCTTTCTTT CASSIPGSFAEAFF
TRBJ2-5 NA many TRBV4-1 TGCGCCAGCAGCCAAGAAAGCGTAGAAGAGACCCAGTACTTC CASSQESVEETQYF
TRBJ2-1 TRBD2 few TRBV3-1 TGTGCCAGCAGCCGCGATCTAGCGGGATCGTACAATGAGCAGTTCTTC CASSRDLAGSYNEQFF
TRBJ2-5 NA few TRBV20-1 TGCAGTGCTAGAGATGTTGGAGGCCGGGGGGAGACCCAGTACTTC CSARDVGGRGETQYF